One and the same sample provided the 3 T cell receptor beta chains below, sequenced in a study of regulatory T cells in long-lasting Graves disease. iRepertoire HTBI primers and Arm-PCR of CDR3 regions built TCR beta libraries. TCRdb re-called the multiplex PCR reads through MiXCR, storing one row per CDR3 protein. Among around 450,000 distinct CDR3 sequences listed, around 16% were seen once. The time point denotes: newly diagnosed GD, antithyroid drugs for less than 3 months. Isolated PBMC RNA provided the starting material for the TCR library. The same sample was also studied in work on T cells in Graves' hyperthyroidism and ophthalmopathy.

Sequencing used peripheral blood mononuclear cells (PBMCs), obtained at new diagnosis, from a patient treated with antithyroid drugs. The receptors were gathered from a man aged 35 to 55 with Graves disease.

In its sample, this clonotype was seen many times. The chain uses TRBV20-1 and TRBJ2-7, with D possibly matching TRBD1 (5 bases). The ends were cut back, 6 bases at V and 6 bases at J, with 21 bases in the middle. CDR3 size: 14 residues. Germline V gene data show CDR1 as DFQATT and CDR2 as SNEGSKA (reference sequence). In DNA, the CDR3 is TGCAGTGCCCGCACGACAGCTCCGTCACGCGAGCAGTACTTC. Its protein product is CSARTTAPSREQYF.

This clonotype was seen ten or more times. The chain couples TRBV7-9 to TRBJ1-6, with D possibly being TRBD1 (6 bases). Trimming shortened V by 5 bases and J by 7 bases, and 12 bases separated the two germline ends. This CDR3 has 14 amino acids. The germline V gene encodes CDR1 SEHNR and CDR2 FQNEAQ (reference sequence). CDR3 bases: TGTGCCAGCAGCCCCGGGACAATGAATTCACCCCTCCACTTT. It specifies CASSPGTMNSPLHF.

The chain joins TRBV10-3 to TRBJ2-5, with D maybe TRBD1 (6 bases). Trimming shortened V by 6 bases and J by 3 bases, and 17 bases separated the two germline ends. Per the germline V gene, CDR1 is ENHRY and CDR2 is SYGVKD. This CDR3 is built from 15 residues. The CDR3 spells CAIRDTGTRKETQYF. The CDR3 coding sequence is TGTGCCATCAGGGATACCGGGACAAGGAAAGAGACCCAGTACTTC.